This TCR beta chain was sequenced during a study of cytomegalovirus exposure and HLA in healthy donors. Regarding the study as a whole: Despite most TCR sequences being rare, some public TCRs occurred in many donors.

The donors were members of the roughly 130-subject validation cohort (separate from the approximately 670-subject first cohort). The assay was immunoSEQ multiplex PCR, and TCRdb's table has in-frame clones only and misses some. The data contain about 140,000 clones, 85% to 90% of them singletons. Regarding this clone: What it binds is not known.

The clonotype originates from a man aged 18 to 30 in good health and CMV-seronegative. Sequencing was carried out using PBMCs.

For the CDR3, the DNA is TGTGCCAGCAGCTGGGGGACCGGGACTAGCGGGGCCTCCTACAATGAGCAGTTCTTC. Its translation: CASSWGTGTSGASYNEQFF. The chain has TRBV7-6 and TRBJ2-1, with 13 bases that match TRBD2. Germline V gives CDR1 SGHVS, CDR2 FNYEAQ. CDR3 length: 19 residues. V trimming: 4 bases; J trimming: 0 bases; junction bases outside the gene matches: 9.